Listed here is a single TCR beta chain. Only one count was recorded for this clone. Its antigen target is currently unknown. No per-base quality is available; no much larger clone lies one base away. For the CD8 naive samples, CD45RO-negative cells were positively selected for CCR7, yielding a CD45RA+CCR7+ population from which TemRA cells were excluded. The donors were healthy, HIV-negative adults who had no recently reported acute infections or vaccinations. Only Caucasian adults living in Nashville, Tennessee, USA were represented among the donors. Blood was collected by leukapheresis, and PBMCs were isolated by Ficoll-Histopaque density gradient centrifugation and then cryopreserved in liquid nitrogen vapor phase. Purity and quantity of every magnetically sorted T cell population were checked by analytical flow cytometry. Genomic DNA was isolated from every sorted fraction and measured by UV absorbance on a Nanodrop 2000c.

The sample is drawn from a study of shared clonotypes between healthy human individuals (TCRdb year 2020). For context, the study as a whole: Three men and two women, aged 18 to 49 years, made up the cohort. For each donor, three plates each were used for CD4 naive and CD4 memory, two plates were used for CD8 naive, and one plate was used for CD8 memory. To estimate repertoire size and how much clonotype sharing occurs between individuals, the study deeply sequenced the blood TCR repertoires of several healthy adults. Different laboratories and diverse techniques were used to prepare libraries and sequence TCR repertoires, to increase sequencing depth and limit assay-specific biases. Per donor, leukapheresis produced somewhere between about 0.94 and 9.5 billion PBMCs. Results the study describes overall, beyond this receptor: Even with the large sequencing depth, rarefaction of the sorted-subset datasets indicated that sequencing was incomplete. Based on pairwise subsampling, the degree of clonotype sharing among donors was expected to be affected by sequencing depth. Naive subsets generally had larger estimated clonotype richness than memory subsets. Approximately 4.8% of naive CD4, 3.5% of naive CD8, about 2.5% of memory CD4, and approximately 0.39% of memory CD8 clonotypes were shared across several donors. Because the study included a small number of donors, the genetic and exposure-history diversity represented was limited. Sampling was limited to blood, and TCR repertoires in tissue likely differ from TCR repertoires in blood. Compared with non-shared clonotypes, clonotypes shared by all four sorted-subset donors had higher generation probabilities.

The germline V gene sets CDR1 to SNHLY and CDR2 to FYNNEI. The CDR3 holds 14 amino acids from the cysteine to the phenylalanine. CDR3 DNA is the only sequence kept; it has 42 bases, read in frame from the first base. For this chain, trimming is 7 bases at the V end and 7 bases at the J end, and the number of junction bases without a gene match is 10. Using the deep immunoSEQ assay, TCR CDR3 regions were amplified from genomic DNA by multiplex PCR. Extracted genomic DNA from each cell subset was spread evenly across all wells of several immunoSEQ 96-well plates, with each plate serving as a replicate. For sorted subsets, roughly 200 ng genomic DNA, equal to 30,000 to 35,000 T cell genomes, was loaded into each replicate PCR. Purified libraries were measured with a Qubit 3.0 fluorometer, size-checked on a Bioanalyzer 2100, and measured again with the KAPA Library Quantification kit. Every immunoSEQ 96-well plate was sequenced on a dedicated single-read 150-cycle Illumina NextSeq 550 flow cell. Processing in the source paper ran as follows. Because the immunoSEQ output held only junctional sequences and lacked quality scores, the filtering could not match the filtering applied to full-length reads. Sequences were annotated with PyIR, a Python wrapper for IgBLAST v1.9, and V/J genes and CDR3 were assigned using IMGT germline references. Any read was removed if the V/J assignment was weak (E-value above 1e-6), the CDR3 was missing, or the read contained stop codons, out-of-frame junctions, or ambiguous translated residues. V3J clonotypes were defined as sequences sharing an identical inferred V gene, J gene, and CDR3 amino acid sequence. To compute the percentage overlap between repertoires, the number of shared unique clonotypes was divided by the size of the smaller repertoire. Richness of each repertoire was evaluated using RTK rarefaction, the Chao1 estimator, and Recon v2.1 estimates of unobserved clonotypes. Generation probabilities were computed with OLGA for all TCRbeta clonotypes obtained by the gDNA method from four donors. TCRdb took over this immuneACCESS table, retaining in-frame rearrangements with V and J assigned. Such tables are incomplete; in checked studies, under half of the missing clones stem from an unresolved V gene, and the remainder is unexplained. V and J calls and clone size follow that table, whereas D and trimming were derived from the DNA. Across this sample there are about 650,000 clones, with around 95% seen only once. The ten largest clones add up to around 0.097% of the sample.

Recombination connected TRBV2 to TRBJ2-1; 7 bases in the junction line up with TRBD1. Sequenced sample: naive CD8+ T cells sorted from blood. The cell subset or site label, read with the paper, signifies: CD45RA+CCR7+. This clonotype was sampled from a woman in her twenties or thirties in good health. The DNA sequence follows: TGTGCCAGCACTTTAAGGACAGGAGGAAATGAGCAGTTCTTC. This gives the protein CASTLRTGGNEQFF.